This is a list of T cell receptor beta chains from one sample in a study of blood T cell repertoires in COVID-19. Assay: immunoSEQ multiplex PCR; the TCRdb copy retains only in-frame clones and omits some. Of 110,000 to 150,000 clones listed, roughly 80% are singletons. The specimen was PBMCs or T cells enriched from blood (not recorded which). Receptors originate from a woman aged 50 to 60 who had recovered from COVID-19. The CDR3 runs from the conserved cysteine through the conserved F or W. A D gene is named only where the DNA matches it firmly. Clone size is given for some rows only: seen once, a few or many times, or a class if the clone is expanded.

clone size: once; D gene: NA; V gene: TRBV7-3; J gene: TRBJ2-3; CDR3 DNA: TGTGCCAGCAGCCCACAATCAGATACGCAGTATTTT; CDR3 protein: CASSPQSDTQYF
clone size: NA; D gene: TRBD2; V gene: TRBV7-9; J gene: TRBJ2-5; CDR3 DNA: TGTGCCAGCTCCTCGGGGTCGACTAGCGGGAGAGAAGAGACCCAGTACTTC; CDR3 protein: CASSSGSTSGREETQYF
clone size: NA; D gene: NA; V gene: TRBV20-1; J gene: TRBJ2-5; CDR3 DNA: TGCAGTGCTAGTCGCCCTAGCCTGGGGGAGACCCAGTACTTC; CDR3 protein: CSASRPSLGETQYF
clone size: NA; D gene: NA; V gene: TRBV28; J gene: TRBJ1-1; CDR3 DNA: TGTGCCACCGTAATCCCGAACACTGAAGCTTTCTTT; CDR3 protein: CATVIPNTEAFF
clone size: once; D gene: TRBD1; V gene: TRBV7-9; J gene: TRBJ1-6; CDR3 DNA: TGTGCCAGCAGCCCCGACTGGGGACAGGGGAATTCACCCCTCCACTTT; CDR3 protein: CASSPDWGQGNSPLHF
clone size: once; D gene: TRBD1; V gene: TRBV4-2; J gene: TRBJ1-3; CDR3 DNA: TGTGCCAGCAGCCAAGTCTCGGGACAGGGAAGGGGAAACACCATATATTTT; CDR3 protein: CASSQVSGQGRGNTIYF
clone size: NA; D gene: NA; V gene: TRBV12-5; J gene: TRBJ1-5; CDR3 DNA: TGTGCTAGTGGACGGGACATTAATCAGCCCCAGCATTTT; CDR3 protein: CASGRDINQPQHF
clone size: many; D gene: NA; V gene: TRBV30; J gene: TRBJ1-3; CDR3 DNA: TGTGCCTGGAAAGCGGCTGGAAACACCATATATTTT; CDR3 protein: CAWKAAGNTIYF
clone size: many; D gene: NA; V gene: TRBV6-5; J gene: TRBJ2-1; CDR3 DNA: TGTGCCAGCAGTCCGCCGAACAGGTATCCTAAGCAGTTCTTC; CDR3 protein: CASSPPNRYPKQFF
clone size: NA; D gene: TRBD1; V gene: TRBV19; J gene: TRBJ1-2; CDR3 DNA: TGTGCCAGTAGTGCCGGGACAGGGCCTAACTATGGCTACACCTTC; CDR3 protein: CASSAGTGPNYGYTF
clone size: NA; D gene: NA; V gene: TRBV14; J gene: TRBJ2-5; CDR3 DNA: TGTGCCAGCAGCCAACAACGGGGGGCTGCCACCCAGTACTTC; CDR3 protein: CASSQQRGAATQYF
clone size: NA; D gene: NA; V gene: TRBV9; J gene: TRBJ2-3; CDR3 DNA: TGTGCCTCGCATGCAGGGGCTAGCACAGATACGCAGTATTTT; CDR3 protein: CASHAGASTDTQYF
clone size: few; D gene: TRBD1; V gene: TRBV18; J gene: TRBJ1-4; CDR3 DNA: TGTGCCAGCTCACCTCCGGGACAGGGTCAGGAAAAACTGTTTTTT; CDR3 protein: CASSPPGQGQEKLFF
clone size: NA; D gene: NA; V gene: TRBV28; J gene: TRBJ2-7; CDR3 DNA: TGTGCCAGCAGTTTAGGGCAGATCTCCTACGAGCAGTACTTC; CDR3 protein: CASSLGQISYEQYF
clone size: NA; D gene: NA; V gene: TRBV9; J gene: TRBJ1-3; CDR3 DNA: TGTGCCAGCAGCGTAGTTGGCGGGAACACCATATATTTT; CDR3 protein: CASSVVGGNTIYF
clone size: NA; D gene: NA; V gene: TRBV12-3/TRBV12-4; J gene: TRBJ1-1; CDR3 DNA: TGTGCCAGCAGTTCACGGACTGAAGCTTTCTTT; CDR3 protein: CASSSRTEAFF
clone size: NA; D gene: NA; V gene: TRBV25-1; J gene: TRBJ1-1; CDR3 DNA: TGTGCCAGCAGTGAATTGGGAACAGGGAGGAACACTGAAGCTTTCTTT; CDR3 protein: CASSELGTGRNTEAFF
clone size: once; D gene: TRBD2; V gene: TRBV5-1; J gene: TRBJ2-5; CDR3 DNA: TGCGCCAGCAGCCTCCCCGGGACTAGCGGGGCCCAAGAGACCCAGTACTTC; CDR3 protein: CASSLPGTSGAQETQYF
clone size: few; D gene: TRBD1; V gene: TRBV15; J gene: TRBJ1-4; CDR3 DNA: TGTGCCACCCCGGGGGATGCAGGGGGCGCGTGGAGTGAAAAACTGTTTTTT; CDR3 protein: CATPGDAGGAWSEKLFF
clone size: NA; D gene: NA; V gene: TRBV19; J gene: TRBJ1-2; CDR3 DNA: TGTGCCAGTATAGCGGGGAGAAGCTATGGCTACACCTTC; CDR3 protein: CASIAGRSYGYTF
clone size: few; D gene: NA; V gene: TRBV6-5; J gene: TRBJ1-2; CDR3 DNA: TGTGCCAGCAGTCCTGACAGTTCTCGGGGGTATGGCTACACCTTC; CDR3 protein: CASSPDSSRGYGYTF
clone size: NA; D gene: NA; V gene: TRBV6-4; J gene: TRBJ2-1; CDR3 DNA: TGTGCCAGCAGTGACTCGTCACAGGGGGGGCCCTACAATGAGCAGTTCTTC; CDR3 protein: CASSDSSQGGPYNEQFF
clone size: NA; D gene: NA; V gene: TRBV9; J gene: TRBJ2-3; CDR3 DNA: TGTGCCAGCAGCGGACGGCGGGGGCCCTCTGGCACAGATACGCAGTATTTT; CDR3 protein: CASSGRRGPSGTDTQYF
clone size: NA; D gene: NA; V gene: TRBV6-5; J gene: TRBJ2-1; CDR3 DNA: TGTGCCAGCGAAACAGTCAGGACTGCCTACAATGAGCAGTTCTTC; CDR3 protein: CASETVRTAYNEQFF
clone size: NA; D gene: NA; V gene: TRBV12-3/TRBV12-4; J gene: TRBJ1-2; CDR3 DNA: TGTGCCAGCAGTAAGGGGCCGGATGGCTACACCTTC; CDR3 protein: CASSKGPDGYTF
clone size: few; D gene: TRBD1; V gene: TRBV24-1; J gene: TRBJ1-4; CDR3 DNA: TGTGCCACCAGTGATGGAGGAACGGGACAGGGGGTTGAAAAACTGTTTTTT; CDR3 protein: CATSDGGTGQGVEKLFF
clone size: NA; D gene: NA; V gene: TRBV7-9; J gene: TRBJ1-6; CDR3 DNA: TGTGCCAGCAGCCCCCCTCGGGGGGAAAGGGCACCCCTCCACTTT; CDR3 protein: CASSPPRGERAPLHF
clone size: once; D gene: NA; V gene: TRBV7-7; J gene: TRBJ2-5; CDR3 DNA: TGTGCCAGCAGCTTAGTATACGCGGAGACCCAGTACTTC; CDR3 protein: CASSLVYAETQYF
clone size: NA; D gene: NA; V gene: TRBV2; J gene: TRBJ2-5; CDR3 DNA: TGTGCCAGCTCCGTTGGTGTAGAAGGAGGACCCCAAGAGACCCAGTACTTC; CDR3 protein: CASSVGVEGGPQETQYF
clone size: NA; D gene: NA; V gene: TRBV9; J gene: TRBJ1-5; CDR3 DNA: TGTGCCAGCAGCCTGACAGATAGCAATCAGCCCCAGCATTTT; CDR3 protein: CASSLTDSNQPQHF
clone size: few; D gene: NA; V gene: TRBV28; J gene: TRBJ1-6; CDR3 DNA: TGTGCCAGCAGTTTAGCAGGGCAGTCACCCCTCCACTTT; CDR3 protein: CASSLAGQSPLHF
clone size: NA; D gene: TRBD1; V gene: TRBV5-1; J gene: TRBJ1-2; CDR3 DNA: TGCGCCAGCAGCTTGGGAATCGGACAGGGGGCGCTTGACTATGGCTACACCTTC; CDR3 protein: CASSLGIGQGALDYGYTF
clone size: NA; D gene: TRBD1; V gene: TRBV7-9; J gene: TRBJ1-6; CDR3 DNA: TGTGCCAGCAGCTTATGGGGCGGGACAGGGGGATCACCCCTCCACTTT; CDR3 protein: CASSLWGGTGGSPLHF
clone size: NA; D gene: NA; V gene: TRBV15; J gene: TRBJ1-5; CDR3 DNA: TGTGCCACCAGCAGGGAACAGGGTCTGGGCCAGCCCCAGCATTTT; CDR3 protein: CATSREQGLGQPQHF
clone size: few; D gene: TRBD2; V gene: TRBV5-6; J gene: TRBJ2-3; CDR3 DNA: TGTGCCAGCAGGCCTGGCATGGCGGGGGTGATGCGAGTGGGAGATACGCAGTATTTT; CDR3 protein: CASRPGMAGVMRVGDTQYF
clone size: NA; D gene: NA; V gene: TRBV11-2; J gene: TRBJ1-1; CDR3 DNA: TGTGCCAGCAGCGCAGGGCCAGCGAACACTGAAGCTTTCTTT; CDR3 protein: CASSAGPANTEAFF
clone size: NA; D gene: NA; V gene: TRBV27; J gene: TRBJ2-3; CDR3 DNA: TGTGCCAGCAGTTTACTCCGGATCAATCTCCTGACTCTAGATACGCAGTATTTT; CDR3 protein: CASSLLRINLLTLDTQYF
clone size: NA; D gene: TRBD1; V gene: TRBV11-3; J gene: TRBJ2-3; CDR3 DNA: TGTGCCAGCAGCCCGGGACAGGGGAGCACAGATACGCAGTATTTT; CDR3 protein: CASSPGQGSTDTQYF
clone size: NA; D gene: TRBD2; V gene: TRBV12-3/TRBV12-4; J gene: TRBJ2-3; CDR3 DNA: TGTGCCAGCACCCGGGAGGTGGCAGATACGCAGTATTTT; CDR3 protein: CASTREVADTQYF